This TCR beta chain was identified in a study of CD8+ T cells in alopecia areata. As to this clone: What it binds is not known.

From alopecia areata patients, lesional scalp punch biopsies and peripheral blood were collected. Points from the study as a whole: It was lesional scalp, especially alopecia totalis/universalis, that showed higher clonality than normal scalp.

Reverse transcription of extracted RNA yielded cDNA, which provided the sequencing template. Sequenced by immunoSEQ multiplex PCR; TCRdb stores in-frame clones only, minus some. Of a few hundred thousand clones listed, roughly two thirds were seen once; the top ten hold approximately 1.2%. The receptor was isolated from a human donor with alopecia areata. The sequencing here drew on CD4+ T cells sorted from blood, taken at week 0.

CDR3 region: CATVPGQENTGELFF. The CDR3, as DNA: TGTGCCACCGTCCCGGGACAGGAGAACACCGGGGAGCTGTTTTTT. The rearrangement links TRBV10-3 to TRBJ2-2; the match to TRBD1 covers 8 bases. With 10 bases clipped from V and 1 base from J, the junction kept 8 bases outside the gene matches. The CDR3 contains 15 residues. Germline V lookup: CDR1 ENHRY, CDR2 SYGVKD.